This T cell receptor (beta chain) comes out of a study of T-cell memory formation after mild COVID-19. The CDR3 is 15 amino acids. Germline values: CDR1 SGHTA, CDR2 FQGNSA. The V and J ends lost 3 bases and 2 bases respectively, with 11 bases between them. TCRdb re-called the 5' RACE reads with MiXCR, one entry per CDR3 protein. The sample has some 310,000 distinct CDR3 sequences, 20% to 25% seen once. This sequence originates from a young man who had mild COVID-19 (a few samples of this study predate the infection). Cell type and time point are not known. The sequenced sample consisted of PBMCs or a T cell subset sorted from them (not recorded which). This chain links TRBV7-2 with TRBJ1-5; no clear D gene. The CDR3 DNA follows: TGTGCCAGCAGCTTTGGTAGTCGGGGCAATCAGCCCCAGCATTTT. It is translated as CASSFGSRGNQPQHF.